A selection of T cell receptor beta chains follows, all from one sample in a study of T cell repertoires in cytomegalovirus infection. From the reads, TCRdb called clonotypes with MiXCR, one entry per CDR3 protein. This table holds 600,000 to 700,000 distinct CDR3 sequences, roughly 36% found once. For these receptors, no antigen is known. Sample: cultured PBMCs, taken from culture after CMV antigen stimulation. These receptors originate from a human donor in good health (CMV status not recorded). Some clones in this sample may be carry-over from other donors' samples. CDR3s include the opening cysteine and the closing phenylalanine or tryptophan. A D gene is named only where the DNA matches it firmly. Only some rows state a clone size, as once, few, many or a class for expanded clones.

V gene: TRBV2
D gene: TRBD1
J gene: TRBJ1-6
clone size: -
CDR3 DNA: TGTGCCAGCAGTGAAAGGGACAGGGGCGGGTATTCACCCCTCCACTTT
CDR3 protein: CASSERDRGGYSPLHF

V gene: TRBV19
D gene: -
J gene: TRBJ1-2
clone size: -
CDR3 DNA: TGTGCCAGTAGTATAGCAGGATGGGGCGGCTACACCTTC
CDR3 protein: CASSIAGWGGYTF

V gene: TRBV7-6
D gene: -
J gene: TRBJ2-1
clone size: many
CDR3 DNA: TGTGCCAGCAGCCAAGGGGCCGGGGGCAATGAGCAGTTCTTC
CDR3 protein: CASSQGAGGNEQFF

V gene: TRBV7-9
D gene: -
J gene: TRBJ2-1
clone size: -
CDR3 DNA: TGTGCCAGCCCAGGGGGGGGTACAGGGGGAAATGAGCAGTTCTTC
CDR3 protein: CASPGGGTGGNEQFF

V gene: TRBV7-6
D gene: -
J gene: TRBJ2-1
clone size: -
CDR3 DNA: TGTGCCAGCAGCTTAGCAGGTCTCGGCTACAATGAGCAGTTCTTC
CDR3 protein: CASSLAGLGYNEQFF

V gene: TRBV7-9
D gene: TRBD1
J gene: TRBJ2-5
clone size: -
CDR3 DNA: TGTGCCAGCAGCTTGGTAGGACAGGGGTACCAAGAGACCCAGTACTTC
CDR3 protein: CASSLVGQGYQETQYF

V gene: TRBV29-1
D gene: -
J gene: TRBJ2-6
clone size: -
CDR3 DNA: TGCAGCGTTGTGAGTGGGGCCAACGTCCTGACTTTC
CDR3 protein: CSVVSGANVLTF

V gene: TRBV7-6
D gene: -
J gene: TRBJ1-1
clone size: few
CDR3 DNA: TGTGCCGGTACCGGACGGCAGGACAACACTGAAGCTTTCTTT
CDR3 protein: CAGTGRQDNTEAFF

V gene: TRBV28
D gene: -
J gene: TRBJ1-5
clone size: few
CDR3 DNA: TGTGCCAGCAGTTTAGGTGGTAGGCAGCTCAATCAGCCCCAGCATTTT
CDR3 protein: CASSLGGRQLNQPQHF

V gene: TRBV28
D gene: TRBD2
J gene: TRBJ2-5
clone size: few
CDR3 DNA: TGTGCCAGCAATCGACTAGCGGAGAACCAAGAGACCCAGTACTTC
CDR3 protein: CASNRLAENQETQYF

V gene: TRBV15
D gene: -
J gene: TRBJ1-5
clone size: -
CDR3 DNA: TGTGCCACCAGCAGAGGCCGGGCGATGGAGGATCAGCCCCAGCATTTT
CDR3 protein: CATSRGRAMEDQPQHF

V gene: TRBV28
D gene: -
J gene: TRBJ1-5
clone size: -
CDR3 DNA: TGTGCCAGCAGTTTGTTGCGGCAGAGTAATCAGCCCCAGCATTTT
CDR3 protein: CASSLLRQSNQPQHF

V gene: TRBV12-3/TRBV12-4
D gene: -
J gene: TRBJ2-5
clone size: -
CDR3 DNA: TGTGCCAGCAGGGAGGATCAAGAGACCCAGTACTTC
CDR3 protein: CASREDQETQYF

V gene: TRBV12-3/TRBV12-4
D gene: -
J gene: TRBJ2-7
clone size: -
CDR3 DNA: TGTGCCAGCAGTTTAGGGCAGGCGAGCTCCTACGAGCAGTACTTC
CDR3 protein: CASSLGQASSYEQYF

V gene: TRBV12-3/TRBV12-4
D gene: -
J gene: TRBJ1-3
clone size: few
CDR3 DNA: TGTGCCAGCAGCGTTTGGGGGGCTGGAAACACCATATATTTT
CDR3 protein: CASSVWGAGNTIYF

V gene: TRBV4-1
D gene: -
J gene: TRBJ1-5
clone size: few
CDR3 DNA: TGCGCCAGCAGCCAAGGAGGATTGTGGAATCAGCCCCAGCATTTT
CDR3 protein: CASSQGGLWNQPQHF

V gene: TRBV7-2
D gene: TRBD1
J gene: TRBJ2-1
clone size: few
CDR3 DNA: TGTGCCAGCAGCTTGGACAGGGTGGTATACAATGAGCAGTTCTTC
CDR3 protein: CASSLDRVVYNEQFF

V gene: TRBV6-5
D gene: TRBD2
J gene: TRBJ2-1
clone size: -
CDR3 DNA: TGTGCCAGCAGCCTTACCGGGACTAGCGGGAGTTACGATGAGCAGTTCTTC
CDR3 protein: CASSLTGTSGSYDEQFF

V gene: TRBV20-1
D gene: -
J gene: TRBJ1-6
clone size: -
CDR3 DNA: TGCAGTGCTAGAAGAGCCGGGACTGCTAATTCACCCCTCCACTTT
CDR3 protein: CSARRAGTANSPLHF

V gene: TRBV7-8
D gene: -
J gene: TRBJ2-7
clone size: few
CDR3 DNA: TGTGCCAGCAGCGGCAACAGGGTAAGGAGCTCCTACGAGCAGTACTTC
CDR3 protein: CASSGNRVRSSYEQYF

V gene: TRBV18
D gene: -
J gene: TRBJ2-1
clone size: -
CDR3 DNA: TGTGCCAGCTCACCCGGAAGGGGGATTTACAATGAGCAGTTCTTC
CDR3 protein: CASSPGRGIYNEQFF

V gene: TRBV20-1
D gene: -
J gene: TRBJ2-7
clone size: few
CDR3 DNA: TGCAGTGCTAGAGTGGGGCCAGAAGGGCAGTACTTC
CDR3 protein: CSARVGPEGQYF

V gene: TRBV5-1
D gene: -
J gene: TRBJ2-1
clone size: -
CDR3 DNA: TGCGCCAGCAGCTCAATAGCGGTCAGCTCCTACAATGAGCAGTTCTTC
CDR3 protein: CASSSIAVSSYNEQFF

V gene: TRBV19
D gene: TRBD1
J gene: TRBJ2-7
clone size: -
CDR3 DNA: TGTGCCAGTAGTACCGTGGACAGGGGGCGAGGCGAGCAGTACTTC
CDR3 protein: CASSTVDRGRGEQYF

V gene: TRBV18
D gene: -
J gene: TRBJ2-3
clone size: -
CDR3 DNA: TGTGCCAGCTCAGGGGGCCCAATGGATACGCAGTATTTT
CDR3 protein: CASSGGPMDTQYF

V gene: TRBV11-3
D gene: -
J gene: TRBJ2-2
clone size: -
CDR3 DNA: TGTGCCAGCGACGCTGGGGGAACCGGGGAGCTGTTTTTT
CDR3 protein: CASDAGGTGELFF

V gene: TRBV20-1
D gene: -
J gene: TRBJ2-3
clone size: -
CDR3 DNA: TGCAGTGCCAAAGTAGATGCGGGCACAGATACGCAGTATTTT
CDR3 protein: CSAKVDAGTDTQYF

V gene: TRBV7-8
D gene: TRBD1
J gene: TRBJ2-7
clone size: -
CDR3 DNA: TGTGCCAGCAGCTCAAGGGGGCATAAGGTCAACGAGCAGTACTTC
CDR3 protein: CASSSRGHKVNEQYF

V gene: TRBV12-3/TRBV12-4
D gene: -
J gene: TRBJ2-1
clone size: -
CDR3 DNA: TGTGCCAGCAGTTCCCCGGGGCCCCCGAGGGACAATGAGCAGTTCTTC
CDR3 protein: CASSSPGPPRDNEQFF

V gene: TRBV18
D gene: -
J gene: TRBJ2-1
clone size: -
CDR3 DNA: TGTGCCAGCTCACCCACCCCCGGAGGGCCAGGGGAGCAGTTCTTC
CDR3 protein: CASSPTPGGPGEQFF

V gene: TRBV6-2/TRBV6-3
D gene: -
J gene: TRBJ2-3
clone size: -
CDR3 DNA: TGTGCCAGCAGGCTGAGGACAGATACGCAGTATTTT
CDR3 protein: CASRLRTDTQYF

V gene: TRBV7-2
D gene: -
J gene: TRBJ1-4
clone size: -
CDR3 DNA: TGTGCCAGCAGCTTATATGGGCTCGCTAATGAAAAACTGTTTTTT
CDR3 protein: CASSLYGLANEKLFF

V gene: TRBV7-2
D gene: -
J gene: TRBJ2-3
clone size: -
CDR3 DNA: TGTGCCAGCAGGGCCCTGAGAGGCACAGATACGCAGTATTTT
CDR3 protein: CASRALRGTDTQYF

V gene: TRBV7-2
D gene: TRBD1
J gene: TRBJ2-1
clone size: many
CDR3 DNA: TGTGCCAGCAGCCTGACAGGGCGCAATGAGCAGTTCTTC
CDR3 protein: CASSLTGRNEQFF

V gene: TRBV7-9
D gene: -
J gene: TRBJ2-3
clone size: -
CDR3 DNA: TGTGCCAGCAGCTTAGTTGGACAGAGCACAGATACGCAGTATTTT
CDR3 protein: CASSLVGQSTDTQYF

V gene: TRBV15
D gene: TRBD1
J gene: TRBJ2-2
clone size: -
CDR3 DNA: TGTGCCACCAGCAGAGATAGAGGACAGGGAGAAACCGGGGAGCTGTTTTTT
CDR3 protein: CATSRDRGQGETGELFF

V gene: TRBV12-3/TRBV12-4
D gene: TRBD2
J gene: TRBJ2-4
clone size: -
CDR3 DNA: TGTGCCAGCAGTTTAGGGGGACTAGTGGCCAAAAACATTCAGTACTTC
CDR3 protein: CASSLGGLVAKNIQYF

V gene: TRBV7-9
D gene: -
J gene: TRBJ1-3
clone size: few
CDR3 DNA: TGTGCCAGCAGGGGTCCTCCCAGAAACACCATATATTTT
CDR3 protein: CASRGPPRNTIYF

V gene: TRBV7-9
D gene: TRBD1
J gene: TRBJ1-2
clone size: few
CDR3 DNA: TGTGCCAGCTTCGGACAGGGTGAAGAGGATGGCTACACCTTC
CDR3 protein: CASFGQGEEDGYTF

V gene: TRBV28
D gene: TRBD2
J gene: TRBJ2-1
clone size: -
CDR3 DNA: TGTGCCAGCAGTTCCTTGGCAGCGGGGATATACAATGAGCAGTTCTTC
CDR3 protein: CASSSLAAGIYNEQFF

V gene: TRBV12-3/TRBV12-4
D gene: -
J gene: TRBJ2-4
clone size: -
CDR3 DNA: TGTGCCAGCAGCCCAGGGGGGGAAGCCAAAAACATTCAGTACTTC
CDR3 protein: CASSPGGEAKNIQYF

V gene: TRBV7-2
D gene: TRBD1
J gene: TRBJ1-5
clone size: few
CDR3 DNA: TGTGCCAGCAGGCCAGGGGGCAGCTATCAGCCCCAGCATTTT
CDR3 protein: CASRPGGSYQPQHF

V gene: TRBV19
D gene: -
J gene: TRBJ2-7
clone size: -
CDR3 DNA: TGTGCCAGTAGTATGAAACAGAAGTATTCCTACGAGCAGTACTTC
CDR3 protein: CASSMKQKYSYEQYF

V gene: TRBV7-8
D gene: TRBD1
J gene: TRBJ1-2
clone size: many
CDR3 DNA: TGTGCCAGCAGCTCAGACAGGGACTATGGCTACACCTTC
CDR3 protein: CASSSDRDYGYTF

V gene: TRBV12-3/TRBV12-4
D gene: TRBD2
J gene: TRBJ2-3
clone size: few
CDR3 DNA: TGTGCCAGCAGTTTGTGGGGGAGGGCCTTAGATACGCAGTATTTT
CDR3 protein: CASSLWGRALDTQYF

V gene: TRBV5-5
D gene: TRBD1
J gene: TRBJ1-1
clone size: -
CDR3 DNA: TGTGCCAGCAGCTCTTTTGGACAGGGGATGAACACTGAAGCTTTCTTT
CDR3 protein: CASSSFGQGMNTEAFF

V gene: TRBV7-8
D gene: TRBD1
J gene: TRBJ1-4
clone size: many
CDR3 DNA: TGTGCCAGCAGCCTAGACAGGGGGACTGCAACTAATGAAAAACTGTTTTTT
CDR3 protein: CASSLDRGTATNEKLFF

V gene: TRBV7-2
D gene: TRBD2
J gene: TRBJ2-7
clone size: many
CDR3 DNA: TGTGCCAGCAGCTTAGGACTAGCGGGGGGGCGCGAGCAGTACTTC
CDR3 protein: CASSLGLAGGREQYF

V gene: TRBV6-1
D gene: -
J gene: TRBJ1-1
clone size: few
CDR3 DNA: TGTGCCACCACCCCCCGGGACGGTGAAGCTTTCTTT
CDR3 protein: CATTPRDGEAFF